This TCR beta chain was profiled in a study of T cells in Graves' hyperthyroidism and ophthalmopathy. The wider study: Prior to any treatment, at the point of initial diagnosis, peripheral blood was collected.

Patients affected by ophthalmopathy presented a Clinical Activity Score of at least 3, a NOSPECS grade of at least 4, and disease duration below 3 months. Together with thyroid ultrasound, orbital computed tomography, serum thyroxine and TRAb, clinical symptoms were used for diagnoses. Amplified TCR beta CDR3 regions derived from RNA transcripts. With the HTBI primer set, the TCR CDR3 went through a first round of RT-PCR. Using its own MiXCR run on the multiplex PCR reads, TCRdb lists one record per CDR3 protein. The sample holds 300,000 to 400,000 distinct CDR3 sequences, about a fifth seen once. The sample holds a few counts of this clonotype. This TCR derives from a man aged 18 to 29 with Graves' ophthalmopathy. The sample consisted of blood.

In DNA form, the CDR3 reads TGCGCCAGCAGTGATGAGAATCAGCCCCAGCATTTT. This encodes CASSDENQPQHF. V is TRBV10-1 and J is TRBJ1-5; no firm D call. Between the trimmed V and J ends, which lost 3 bases and 4 bases, there was a span of 4 bases. Germline CDR1 is WNHNN and CDR2 is SYGVQD (reference sequence). The CDR3 has 12 amino acids.